The clone carrying this TCR beta chain has only a few counts. The sample originates from a study of blood T cell repertoires in COVID-19. Study overall: The samples span acute and convalescent COVID-19 from the United States, Italy and Spain. T cells, B-cell-depleted T cells, or PBMCs provided the cDNA or gDNA that served as material.

How the authors handled the data: The assay estimated nucleated cells by amplifying reference gene primers. Clones were read by immunoSEQ multiplex PCR, and TCRdb kept only the in-frame ones, dropping some. That table supplies the V and J calls and clone size; D and trimming were determined from the DNA. This table holds tens of thousands of clones, around 89% found once. This CDR3 has 15 amino acids. V lost 7 bases and J lost 2, with 15 bases in between. CDR1 is LNHNV, CDR2 YYDKDF, per germline (reference sequence). The chain joins TRBV15 to TRBJ1-5; no reliable D call. The receptor was isolated from a man in his sixties or seventies with active or convalescent COVID-19. The sample taken for sequencing was peripheral blood. The CDR3 DNA follows: TGTGCCACCACTGACTTCCGGGGAGGCAATCAGCCCCAGCATTTT. Its protein is CATTDFRGGNQPQHF.